This entry lists 28 T cell receptor beta chains sequenced from one sample in a study of metastatic and nonmetastatic thyroid tumors. Each patient came to thyroid surgery without any prior treatment (of any kind). TCRdb called clones again from the PCR reads with MiXCR. The table lists approximately 21,000 clones, around 28% of them singletons. The sequenced sample consisted of blood. The receptors were sampled from a female donor with papillary thyroid cancer or a benign thyroid nodule (not recorded which). Some clones in this sample may be carry-over from other donors' samples.

This clone has a count of ten or more. The chain has TRBV9 and TRBJ2-2; D is unresolved. V lost 0 bases and J lost 5, with 11 bases in between. The CDR3 length is 15 residues. Germline CDR1 and CDR2: SGDLS and YYNGEE. CDR3 residues: CASSVAETPTGELFF. CDR3 nucleotide sequence: TGTGCCAGCAGCGTAGCGGAGACACCGACCGGGGAGCTGTTTTTT.

V usage is TRBV27 and J usage is TRBJ2-3; D unclear. V lost 0 bases and J 2 bases, leaving 3 bases between the germline ends. Looked up from germline, CDR1 is MNHEY and CDR2 is SMNVEV (reference sequence). The CDR3 has 13 amino acids. The CDR3 region is CASSLSITDTQYF. The CDR3 DNA sequence: TGTGCCAGCAGTTTATCGATCACAGATACGCAGTATTTT.

This clone occurred many times. The gene calls are TRBV6-5 and TRBJ2-7; D is possibly TRBD1 (5 bases). The CDR3 consists of 15 residues. V gave up 2 bases and J gave up 2 bases, with 13 bases separating them. The germline V gene encodes CDR1 MNHEY and CDR2 SVGAGI. CDR3: CASSYRETVAYEQYF. Written as DNA, the CDR3 is TGTGCCAGCAGTTACCGAGAGACAGTCGCCTACGAGCAGTACTTC.

This clone is termed medium-sized. The CDR3 loop is CASSHRPDSFTQYF. The DNA of the CDR3 is TGTGCCAGCAGCCACAGACCGGATTCATTTACGCAGTATTTT. V gene TRBV11-3 combines with J gene TRBJ2-3; D ambiguous. The CDR3 length is 14 residues. V dropped 5 bases and J dropped 8 bases, with 17 bases sitting between them. The germline V gene encodes CDR1 SGHNT and CDR2 YENEEA.

This clone was recorded at least ten times. The chain combines TRBV6-2 or TRBV6-3 with TRBJ1-2; D call uncertain. Trimming took 6 bases from V and 8 from J, leaving 16 bases between them. The CDR3 is 13 amino acids. Germline CDR1 is MNHEY and CDR2 is SVGEGT. The CDR3 DNA reads as TGTGCCAGCAGCCGCCGATTAGGATCGGGCTACACCTTC. The encoded protein is CASSRRLGSGYTF.

This clone came up many times. The chain employs TRBV4-1 and TRBJ1-1; no definite D call. Deletions cut 1 base from V and 1 base from J, with 7 bases between. Germline V gene sequence: CDR1 MGHRA, CDR2 YSYEKL. The CDR3 has 14 residues. CDR3 DNA: TGCGCCAGCAGCCAAGGACCGACGAACACTGAAGCTTTCTTT. Amino acids: CASSQGPTNTEAFF.

Notes on this clone: Its ends do not fully match the called genes, so a read error is possible. J is TRBJ2-1 and V is TRBV28; 7 nucleotides match TRBD2. CDR1 and CDR2 from the germline V gene are MDHEN and SYDVKM. CDR3 length equals 14 residues. CDR3: CASSSAGSDNVQFF. For the CDR3, the DNA is TGTGCCAGCAGTTCAGCGGGGTCGGATAATGTGCAGTTCTTC.

By share of the sample, this clone is medium-sized. The chain carries TRBV12-3 or TRBV12-4 and TRBJ2-6; possible D gene TRBD1, 5 bases. The V and J ends lost 4 bases and 3 bases respectively, with 19 bases between them. There are 18 residues in the CDR3. The CDR3 spells CASSSIALRAGGANVLTF. CDR3 sequence (DNA): TGTGCCAGCAGTTCCATAGCACTCAGGGCTGGTGGGGCCAACGTCCTGACTTTC.

This clone was recorded at least ten times. V is TRBV28 and J is TRBJ1-2; D is unclear. The CDR3 spans 14 residues. Germline V gene lookup returns CDR1 MDHEN and CDR2 SYDVKM. V was cut by 1 base and J by 8 bases, with 14 bases left in between. The CDR3 reads CASSLYDTVWGYTF. Here the CDR3 DNA reads TGTGCCAGCAGTTTATATGACACGGTCTGGGGCTACACCTTC.

The rearrangement links TRBV6-1 to TRBJ1-2; TRBD1 agrees at 7 bases. This CDR3 has 12 amino acids. The trim removed 7 bases at V and 8 bases at J, leaving 7 bases unmatched. Per germline, CDR1 MNHNS and CDR2 SASEGT. CDR3 sequence: CASTKGTVGYTF. Here the CDR3 DNA reads TGTGCCAGCACCAAAGGGACAGTCGGCTACACCTTC.

This clone has ten or more counts. The CDR3 loop reads CASSQDKALNTEAFF. Here the CDR3 DNA reads TGCGCCAGCAGCCAAGATAAGGCTTTGAACACTGAAGCTTTCTTT. The rearrangement joins TRBV4-3 to TRBJ1-1; no firm D call. Per the germline V gene, CDR1 is LGHNA and CDR2 is YSLEER. V lost 0 bases, J lost 0 bases, and 8 bases lay in between. The CDR3 runs 15 residues.

This clone counts as medium-sized. The V and J genes are TRBV20-1 and TRBJ1-5; D remains ambiguous. This CDR3 spans 13 amino acids. The V end was cut by 3 bases, the J end by 3 bases, with 9 bases between. CDR1 is DFQATT, CDR2 SNEGSKA, per germline (reference sequence). CDR3 protein: CSASQGNNQPQHF. The CDR3 DNA reads as TGCAGTGCTAGTCAAGGTAACAATCAGCCCCAGCATTTT.

The chain uses TRBV30 and TRBJ2-7; 8 bases map to TRBD1. CDR3 length equals 14 residues. Germline CDR1 and CDR2: GTSNPN and SVGIG (reference sequence). Trimming cost V 3 bases and J 2 bases; bases outside gene matches: 6. In DNA form, the CDR3 reads TGTGCCTGGAGAACCCGGGACAGGACCTACGAGCAGTACTTC. It encodes CAWRTRDRTYEQYF.

A few counts support this clone. The chain employs TRBV7-8 and TRBJ1-1, with no clear D. The germline V gene encodes CDR1 SGHVS and CDR2 FQNEAQ. This CDR3 is 11 amino acids long. V lost 5 bases, J lost 4 bases, and 5 bases lay in between. The CDR3 DNA is TGTGCCAGCAGCGCGGTCACTGAAGCTTTCTTT. Amino acids: CASSAVTEAFF. Based on the CDR3 plus reference TRBV7-8 and TRBJ1-1, the full variable domain is GAGVSQSPRYKVAKRGQDVALRCDPISGHVSLFWYQQALGQGPEFLTYFQNEAQLDKSGLPSDRFFAERPEGSVSTLKIQRTQQEDSAVYLCASSAVTEAFFGQGTRLTVV.

The V call is TRBV7-2, the J call TRBJ2-7; D possibly corresponds to TRBD2 (5 bases). Germline V gene lookup returns CDR1 SGHTA and CDR2 FQGNSA. The length of the CDR3 is 14 residues. V dropped 1 base and J dropped 3 bases, with 10 bases sitting between them. The CDR3 protein is CASSLEREGYEQYF. The CDR3 DNA reads TGTGCCAGCAGCTTAGAGAGGGAAGGCTACGAGCAGTACTTC.

This clone was detected only a few times. The CDR3 carries no conserved terminal phenylalanine or tryptophan, so it likely arises from a read error. The DNA is left out, because the CDR3 cannot be placed on it with certainty; the CDR3 is given as TCRdb lists it. This CDR3 is CASAGGRQPQQC. The chain uses TRBV6-1 and TRBJ1-5. The length of the CDR3 is 12 amino acids, counting both ends. Per the germline V gene, CDR1 is MNHNS and CDR2 is SASEGT.

CDR3 nucleotide sequence: TGCAGTGCTAGAGACCGCCTGGGAGTAGGTCACTATGGCTACACCTTC. This sequence encodes CSARDRLGVGHYGYTF. V usage is TRBV20-1 and J usage is TRBJ1-2; unclear D gene. The germline V and J ends were trimmed by 0 bases and 3 bases, with 17 bases remaining between them. CDR3 length: 16 amino acids. In germline, CDR1 is DFQATT, CDR2 SNEGSKA (reference sequence).

In this sample, this clone is medium-sized. The chain employs TRBV20-1 and TRBJ2-5; no clear D. Germline V gene sequence: CDR1 DFQATT, CDR2 SNEGSKA (reference sequence). This CDR3 is 15 amino acids long. V shed 0 bases and J shed 1 base, with 12 bases lying between them. The CDR3 DNA is TGCAGTGCTAGAGATCCTAGAATCCCCCAAGAGACCCAGTACTTC. Protein: CSARDPRIPQETQYF.

This clone was observed many times. The chain couples TRBV7-9 to TRBJ2-2, with D maybe TRBD1 (5 bases). This CDR3 contains 14 residues. The V and J ends lost 1 base and 4 bases respectively, with 7 bases between them. CDR1 is SEHNR, CDR2 FQNEAQ, per germline (reference sequence). The CDR3 bases are TGTGCCAGCAGCTTAGTGGGGCGCACCGGGGAGCTGTTTTTT. Translation gives CASSLVGRTGELFF.

This chain joins TRBV6-2 or TRBV6-3 and TRBJ1-2, with 8 positions matching TRBD1. Germline V gives CDR1 MNHEY, CDR2 SVGEGT. The CDR3 runs to 19 residues. J gave up 4 bases and V 2 bases, and 18 bases lay outside the gene matches. The DNA of the CDR3 is TGTGCCAGCAGTTACCTACCCCTCGGACAGGGTTTCCTTTTCTATGGCTACACCTTC. Translating gives CASSYLPLGQGFLFYGYTF.

This clone rates as medium-sized. V and J are TRBV7-2 and TRBJ2-7; D ambiguous. The CDR3 is made up of 12 amino acids. Germline CDR1 SGHTA, CDR2 FQGNSA. V was trimmed by 3 bases and J by 6 bases, leaving 9 bases between them. In nucleotides, the CDR3 is TGTGCCAGCAGCTTGAACGGTATCGAGCAGTACTTC. Amino acids: CASSLNGIEQYF.

Worth noting for this clone: Since the CDR3 does not end with the conserved phenylalanine or tryptophan, this likely comes from a read error. Because the CDR3's place on the DNA is in doubt, the DNA is left out and the CDR3 is given as listed by TCRdb. V and J are TRBV30 and TRBJ2-1; whether TRBD1, the table's D call, matches the DNA was not checked. CDR1 is GTSNPN, CDR2 SVGIG, per germline (reference sequence). The CDR3 totals 13 residues, both ends included. The CDR3 sequence: CASRRNLGNEHFL.

This clone was found many times. The chain employs TRBV10-1 and TRBJ2-1; TRBD2 agrees at 11 bases. Germline V gene sequence: CDR1 WNHNN, CDR2 SYGVQD (reference sequence). The length of the CDR3 is 16 residues. The V gene end was trimmed by 3 bases and the J gene end by 1 base; junction bases not matched to a gene: 2. The CDR3 loop is CASSDRLAGSYNEQFF. The CDR3 bases are TGCGCCAGCAGTGACCGACTAGCGGGGTCCTACAATGAGCAGTTCTTC.

The chain links TRBV18 to TRBJ2-5; maybe TRBD2 (6 bases). Trimming took off 1 base at V and 6 bases at J, with 18 bases between the two ends. The CDR3 contains 16 residues. Germline assignment: CDR1 KGHSH and CDR2 LQKENI. CDR3 nucleotide sequence: TGTGCCAGCTCACCACTGGGGGGTAGCAGCGAAAAGACCCAGTACTTC. Protein sequence: CASSPLGGSSEKTQYF. Complete variable domain (other parts from reference TRBV18 and TRBJ2-5): NAGVMQNPRHLVRRRGQEARLRCSPMKGHSHVYWYRQLPEEGLKFMVYLQKENIIDESGMPKERFSAEFPKEGPSILRIQQVVRGDSAAYFCASSPLGGSSEKTQYFGPGTRLLVL.

Sample share makes this clone medium-sized. This chain connects TRBV19 to TRBJ2-2, with 11 bases lining up with TRBD2. The V gene end was trimmed by 2 bases and the J gene end by 4 bases; junction bases not matched to a gene: 6. Germline CDR1 reads LNHDA; CDR2 reads SQIVND (reference sequence). CDR3 length: 17 residues. The CDR3 bases are TGTGCCAGTAGTATACAAGGACTAGCGGGCCTCACCGGGGAGCTGTTTTTT. Its translation is CASSIQGLAGLTGELFF.

This clone was counted many times. The rearrangement uses TRBV11-2 and TRBJ2-3, with 12 positions matching TRBD2. Germline lookup yields CDR1 SGHAT and CDR2 FQNNGV. J gave up 6 bases and V 0 bases, and 7 bases lay outside the gene matches. This CDR3 has 17 residues. The CDR3 DNA reads as TGTGCCAGCAGCTTAGACTATGGACTAGCGGGAACGGATACGCAGTATTTT. Translation: CASSLDYGLAGTDTQYF.

In this sample, this clone turned up many times. The chain couples TRBV30 to TRBJ2-1; 7 nucleotides line up with TRBD1. The CDR3 is made up of 14 amino acids. CDR1 and CDR2 from the germline V gene are GTSNPN and SVGIG (reference sequence). Losses at the gene ends were 4 bases for V and 2 bases for J; bases not matched to a gene: 5. The CDR3 DNA sequence: TGTGCCTGGAACCGGGACAGAACCTACAATGAGCAGTTCTTC. Its protein product is CAWNRDRTYNEQFF.

This clone was counted between two and nine times. V usage is TRBV6-1 and J usage is TRBJ2-7, with a tentative D call TRBD1 (6 bases). CDR1 and CDR2 (germline): MNHNS, SASEGT. The CDR3 is 13 amino acids. V lost 7 bases and J 5 bases, leaving 15 bases between the germline ends. The CDR3 DNA follows: TGTGCCAGCACCGCCAGGGGAGCCCACGAGCAGTACTTC. Encoded protein: CASTARGAHEQYF.